This T cell receptor beta chain was found in a study of OX40 agonist ivuxolimab in advanced cancers. Study-wide context: With ivuxolimab, an agonistic anti-OX40 (CD134) antibody, patients were treated. Ivuxolimab was delivered to patients intravenously every 2 weeks at doses spanning 0.01 to 10 mg/kg.

Study observations and caveats: There was clonal expansion of CD4+ and CD8+ blood T cells by week 6 at 0.1 to 3.0 mg/kg.

Using immunoSEQ multiplex PCR, the repertoire was profiled, and TCRdb retains in-frame clones only, with some absent. The repertoire includes around 20,000 clones, about three quarters of them detected once, and about 16% sits in the top ten. Collection of blood occurred at baseline, at cycle 4 day 1, and at cycle 7 day 1. In its sample, this clone was seen once. Its antigen is not known. CDR3 length equals 13 residues. CDR1 is SEHNR and CDR2 is FQNEAQ in the germline V gene (reference sequence). Trimming took 5 bases from V and 8 from J, leaving 15 bases between them. Material: CD4+ or CD8+ T cells sorted from blood, obtained in a trial of the OX40 agonist ivuxolimab. The sequence derives from an adult with an advanced solid tumor such as melanoma, head and neck, liver or kidney cancer. The chain recombines TRBV7-9 with TRBJ1-2; D might be TRBD1 (5 bases). The DNA for the CDR3 is TGTGCCAGCAGCCCGGGACCGGTTATAGGCTACACCTTC. This sequence encodes CASSPGPVIGYTF.